Below are 30 T cell receptor beta chains sequenced from a single sample in a study of shared clonotypes between healthy human individuals. Sequencing used immunoSEQ multiplex PCR; TCRdb keeps in-frame clones, though not all of them. This sample has around 2.1 million clones, with about 92% found just once. Cells designated naive CD8 were CD45RO-negative and were positively selected for CCR7, with terminally differentiated effector memory CD45RA+ cells excluded. What was sequenced was naive CD8+ T cells from PBMCs. The receptors were gathered from a man aged 18-30 years in good health. Some clones in this sample may be carry-over from other donors' samples.

The chain carries TRBV13 and TRBJ2-1; 12 nucleotides agree with TRBD2. Germline loops: CDR1 PRHDT, CDR2 FYEKMQ (reference sequence). This CDR3 is built from 15 residues. J was trimmed by 6 bases and V by 5 bases; bases with no gene match: 5. CDR3 sequence (DNA): TGTGCCAGCAGCACAGGACTAGCGGGAATCAATGAGCAGTTCTTC. It specifies CASSTGLAGINEQFF. Drawing the rest from reference TRBV13 and TRBJ2-1, the complete variable domain is AAGVIQSPRHLIKEKRETATLKCYPIPRHDTVYWYQQGPGQDPQFLISFYEKMQSDKGSIPDRFSAQQFSDYHSELNMSSLELGDSALYFCASSTGLAGINEQFFGPGTRLTVL.

CDR3 in amino acids: CASSVDGTDYEQYF. CDR3 in DNA: TGTGCCAGCAGCGTAGACGGGACAGACTACGAGCAGTACTTC. J is TRBJ2-7 and V is TRBV9; 7 bases are shared with TRBD1. The CDR3 sequence is 14 residues long. Germline V gene data show CDR1 as SGDLS and CDR2 as YYNGEE. The trim removed 0 bases at V and 3 bases at J, leaving 3 bases unmatched.

This clone is a singleton in its sample. V is TRBV28 and J is TRBJ2-5; D is perhaps TRBD2 (5 bases). CDR3 length equals 16 residues. V gave up 10 bases and J gave up 1 base, with 22 bases separating them. Germline V CDR1 and CDR2: MDHEN, SYDVKM. Written as DNA, the CDR3 is TGTGCCACCACGGGTTCGGGGTTTCAATCCCAAGAGACCCAGTACTTC. Translation gives CATTGSGFQSQETQYF. Based on the CDR3 plus reference TRBV28 and TRBJ2-5, the full variable domain is DVKVTQSSRYLVKRTGEKVFLECVQDMDHENMFWYRQDPGLGLRLIYFSYDVKMKEKGDIPEGYSVSREKKERFSLILESASTNQTSMYLCATTGSGFQSQETQYFGPGTRLLVL.

Only one count was recorded for this clone. This sequence joins TRBV19 and TRBJ2-1; possible D gene TRBD1, 6 bases. V lost 2 bases to trimming and J lost 5 bases, with 16 bases between them. Germline CDR1 is LNHDA and CDR2 is SQIVND (reference sequence). The CDR3 covers 16 residues. The CDR3 DNA sequence: TGTGCCAGTAGTATAAGAAAGATCTGGACAGACAATGAGCAGTTCTTC. Its protein product is CASSIRKIWTDNEQFF.

The chain couples TRBV5-6 to TRBJ2-5, with no clear D. Germline CDR1 and CDR2: SGHDT and YYEEEE. The CDR3 contains 16 residues. Trimming left V 0 bases short and J 3 bases short, with 15 bases between. CDR3 in amino acids: CASSLGAETPEETQYF. The DNA of the CDR3 is TGTGCCAGCAGCTTGGGGGCGGAGACCCCAGAAGAGACCCAGTACTTC.

The rearrangement uses TRBV30 and TRBJ2-7; TRBD2 agrees at 9 bases. Germline-derived CDR1 and CDR2 are GTSNPN and SVGIG (reference sequence). This CDR3 is built from 13 residues. V lost 4 bases to trimming and J lost 6 bases; unmatched junction nucleotides: 7. CDR3 sequence: CAWNLAGELEQYF. The CDR3 DNA reads TGTGCCTGGAATTTAGCGGGAGAGCTCGAGCAGTACTTC.

The chain links TRBV19 to TRBJ2-7; D is perhaps TRBD2 (5 bases). This CDR3 contains 16 residues. Germline lookup yields CDR1 LNHDA and CDR2 SQIVND (reference sequence). V lost 3 bases, J lost 5 bases, and 20 bases lay in between. The CDR3 DNA reads as TGTGCCAGTAGTATCGGCACCGGAGAGGGCCTCAACGAGCAGTACTTC. Protein sequence: CASSIGTGEGLNEQYF.

A note on this clone: Other DNA sequences from this sample encode an identical CDR3 as well. J is TRBJ2-7 and V is TRBV19; D is perhaps TRBD1 (6 bases). V lost 1 base and J 0 bases, leaving 10 bases between the germline ends. CDR3 length: 15 residues. Germline loops: CDR1 LNHDA, CDR2 SQIVND (reference sequence). CDR3 in amino acids: CASSIGRGSSYEQYF. Written as DNA, the CDR3 is TGTGCCAGTAGTATAGGAAGGGGGAGCTCCTACGAGCAGTACTTC.

The rearrangement joins TRBV6-6 to TRBJ2-6; D gene unclear. In germline, CDR1 is MNHNY, CDR2 SVGAGI (reference sequence). Trimming removed 4 bases at V and 0 bases at J, with 10 bases between. This CDR3 is built from 16 residues. The CDR3 spells CASSFTVFSGANVLTF. CDR3 bases: TGTGCCAGCAGTTTTACAGTGTTCTCTGGGGCCAACGTCCTGACTTTC.

The chain carries TRBV27 and TRBJ2-5; 10 bases map to TRBD1. Trimming removed 0 bases from V and 3 bases from J; junction bases left unmatched: 4. Germline CDR1 and CDR2: MNHEY and SMNVEV (reference sequence). The CDR3 is 16 residues long. CDR3 coding DNA: TGTGCCAGCAGTTTATCCCGTGGGACAGGGGAAGAGACCCAGTACTTC. It encodes CASSLSRGTGEETQYF.

This rearrangement joins TRBV7-2 to TRBJ1-5; a weak D match, TRBD1 (6 bases). The V end was cut by 5 bases, the J end by 0 bases, with 20 bases between. The CDR3 is 18 residues long. CDR1 and CDR2 (germline): SGHTA, FQGNSA. The CDR3 nucleotides are TGTGCCAGCAGCACCGCCCAGACAGGCCGCAATAGCAATCAGCCCCAGCATTTT. Residues: CASSTAQTGRNSNQPQHF.

The chain joins TRBV6-1 to TRBJ2-1; D possibly uses TRBD1 or TRBD2 (5 bases each). Germline CDR1 MNHNS, CDR2 SASEGT. This CDR3 has 13 residues. V shed 3 bases and J shed 15 bases, with 18 bases lying between them. DNA for the CDR3: TGTGCCAGCAGTGACTACCTAGCACCCCAGGGGTTCTTC. The encoded protein is CASSDYLAPQGFF.

This clone has just one count. The genes are TRBV6-5 and TRBJ2-1; 7 bases are a match to TRBD1. V dropped 2 bases and J dropped 4; count of bases not matched to a gene: 2. The CDR3 is 14 residues long. Germline assignment: CDR1 MNHEY and CDR2 SVGAGI. This CDR3 reads CASSYVGQYNEQFF. The CDR3 region has the DNA TGTGCCAGCAGTTACGTGGGACAGTACAATGAGCAGTTCTTC.

This chain uses TRBV14 with TRBJ1-4; TRBD1 might be the D (5 bases). The CDR3 length is 13 residues. Germline CDR1 is SGHDN and CDR2 is FVKESK. The V gene lost 4 bases and the J gene lost 8 bases, with 11 bases spanning the gap. The CDR3 nucleotides are TGTGCCAGCAGCCGGACAAGAGGGGAAAAACTGTTTTTT. Residues: CASSRTRGEKLFF.

The count of this clone is one. The gene calls are TRBV27 and TRBJ2-5, with TRBD1 identical over 8 bases. Germline CDR1 MNHEY, CDR2 SMNVEV (reference sequence). The V and J ends lost 5 bases and 5 bases, in that order; junction bases with no gene match: 10. The CDR3 has 15 amino acids. CDR3 bases: TGTGCCAGCAGTGACACAGGGGGTTATAAGGAGACCCAGTACTTC. This codes for CASSDTGGYKETQYF.

J is TRBJ2-7 and V is TRBV28; 7 bases line up with TRBD1. CDR3 size: 13 residues. Per germline, CDR1 MDHEN and CDR2 SYDVKM. V was pared by 8 bases and J by 3 bases, with 7 bases of the junction left unmatched. The CDR3 DNA is TGTGCCAGCCGTGGGGACAGCATCTACGAGCAGTACTTC. Its translation: CASRGDSIYEQYF.

The chain is built from TRBV23-1 and TRBJ1-2; possibly TRBD1 for D (6 bases). TRBV23-1 is annotated as an ORF whose role is uncertain. This CDR3 contains 15 residues. V gave up 0 bases and J gave up 6 bases, with 14 bases separating them. The CDR3 is CASSQSSRGGDGYTF. The DNA for the CDR3 is TGCGCCAGCAGTCAATCATCGAGGGGGGGTGATGGCTACACCTTC.

The CDR3 here is CASSLEGGHLNTEAFF. CDR3 DNA sequence: TGTGCCAGCAGCCTAGAAGGTGGACACTTGAACACTGAAGCTTTCTTT. The chain is built from TRBV7-3 and TRBJ1-1; weak D call: TRBD1 (5 bases). This CDR3 region has 16 residues. The germline V gene has CDR1 SGHTA and CDR2 FQGTGA. Deletions cut 5 bases from V and 0 bases from J, with 16 bases between.

The V call is TRBV28, the J call TRBJ1-2; 7 bases map to TRBD1. CDR3 length equals 14 residues. Germline V CDR1 and CDR2: MDHEN, SYDVKM. V shed 2 bases and J 8 bases; nucleotides not matched to a gene: 8. The CDR3 bases are TGTGCCAGCAGTTTAACAGGGGTTTTGGACGGCTACACCTTC. Its translation is CASSLTGVLDGYTF.

This clone showed up just once. V and J are TRBV7-2 and TRBJ2-7; the D is unclear. V was shortened by 2 bases and J by 2 bases, with 7 bases between the two germline ends. The germline CDR1 and CDR2 sequences are SGHTA and FQGNSA. The CDR3 length is 13 residues. CDR3 nucleotide sequence: TGTGCCAGCAGCTTACTGAGACCCTACGAGCAGTACTTC. The encoded protein is CASSLLRPYEQYF.

The chain uses TRBV7-3 and TRBJ2-1; 10 bases line up with TRBD2. V was clipped by 0 bases and J by 0 bases; unmatched bases: 8. CDR1 and CDR2 (germline): SGHTA, FQGTGA. The CDR3 consists of 19 residues. Here the CDR3 DNA reads TGTGCCAGCAGCTTAACTCCCACGTGGACTAGCGGCTCCTACAATGAGCAGTTCTTC. Encoded protein: CASSLTPTWTSGSYNEQFF.

This clone was seen only once. The chain employs TRBV6-1 and TRBJ1-5, with 8 bases aligning to TRBD1. CDR3 length: 16 amino acids. The J segment lost 0 bases and the V segment lost 2 bases, leaving 3 bases of the junction unmatched. Germline CDR1 reads MNHNS; CDR2 reads SASEGT. In DNA, the CDR3 is TGTGCCAGCAGTGAACTTCAGGGGGCTAGCAATCAGCCCCAGCATTTT. Protein sequence: CASSELQGASNQPQHF.

This chain links TRBV9 with TRBJ1-4; 7 nucleotides match TRBD1. CDR1 and CDR2 (germline): SGDLS, YYNGEE. The J segment lost 7 bases and the V segment lost 4 bases, leaving 10 bases of the junction unmatched. CDR3 length equals 15 residues. CDR3 sequence reads: CASSRGAGGIEKLFF. The CDR3 DNA sequence: TGTGCCAGCAGCAGAGGGGCAGGGGGTATTGAAAAACTGTTTTTT.

The rearrangement joins TRBV19 to TRBJ1-5; 8 nucleotides agree with TRBD1. CDR1 LNHDA and CDR2 SQIVND come from the germline V gene (reference sequence). V trimming: 5 bases; J trimming: 5 bases; junction bases outside the gene matches: 8. The CDR3 is 15 residues long. The CDR3 DNA reads as TGTGCCAGTAGTTCCCGGACAGGGATCCATCAGCCCCAGCATTTT. It codes for CASSSRTGIHQPQHF. Together with reference TRBV19 and TRBJ1-5, the CDR3 gives the full variable domain: DGGITQSPKYLFRKEGQNVTLSCEQNLNHDAMYWYRQDPGQGLRLIYYSQIVNDFQKGDIAEGYSVSREKKESFPLTVTSAQKNPTAFYLCASSSRTGIHQPQHFGDGTRLSIL.

This clone has just one count. Other nucleotide sequences in the sample specify the same CDR3. This sequence joins TRBV10-2 and TRBJ1-1; no clear D gene. The V end was cut by 2 bases, the J end by 1 base, with 5 bases between. Germline CDR1 and CDR2: WSHSY and SAAADI. The CDR3 length is 13 residues. CDR3 sequence: CASSEGRNTEAFF. The CDR3 nucleotides read TGCGCCAGCAGTGAGGGGCGGAACACTGAAGCTTTCTTT.

J is TRBJ2-1 and V is TRBV4-1; D is uncertain. This CDR3 spans 11 amino acids. Trimming took 3 bases from V and 10 from J, leaving 7 bases between them. CDR1 is MGHRA, CDR2 YSYEKL, per germline. The CDR3 sequence: CASSQGREQFF. CDR3 DNA: TGCGCCAGCAGCCAGGGCAGAGAGCAGTTCTTC.

A word on this clone: The sample holds other DNA sequences that translate to the same CDR3. The DNA of the CDR3 is TGTGCCAGTAGTATAACGGGCGCCGGCTATGGCTACACCTTC. Residues: CASSITGAGYGYTF. This chain connects TRBV19 to TRBJ1-2; D is ambiguous. CDR3 length equals 14 residues. The germline gives CDR1 LNHDA, CDR2 SQIVND (reference sequence). V lost 2 bases, J lost 4 bases, and 11 bases lay in between.

This clone has a single count. The chain recombines TRBV6-5 with TRBJ1-1; D is unclear. Germline V gene data show CDR1 as MNHEY and CDR2 as SVGAGI. Trimming shortened V by 6 bases and J by 5 bases, and 13 bases separated the two germline ends. CDR3 length: 13 residues. The CDR3 coding sequence is TGTGCCAGCAGCCTAGTAGGGAAGACTGAAGCTTTCTTT. As protein: CASSLVGKTEAFF.

The chain carries TRBV4-1 and TRBJ2-1, with TRBD2 matching 12 bases. CDR1 MGHRA and CDR2 YSYEKL come from the germline V gene. V lost 0 bases to trimming and J lost 6 bases; unmatched junction nucleotides: 6. The CDR3 is 17 residues long. The CDR3 loop is CASSQDPSGRAPNEQFF. CDR3 DNA: TGCGCCAGCAGCCAAGATCCTAGCGGGAGGGCCCCCAATGAGCAGTTCTTC.

The rearrangement links TRBV4-3 to TRBJ2-7; 7 bases are a match to TRBD2. V shed 4 bases, J shed 5 bases, and the junction held 5 bases outside the gene matches. There are 13 residues in the CDR3. The germline gives CDR1 LGHNA, CDR2 YSLEER. The CDR3 region has the DNA TGCGCCAGCAGCCCCGCGGGAGCGGACGAGCAGTACTTC. This gives the protein CASSPAGADEQYF.